The 23 T cell receptor beta chains below all came from one sample that was sequenced in a study of T cell responses to AZD1222 COVID-19 vaccine. TCRdb keeps only in-frame clones here, not all; method: immunoSEQ multiplex PCR. Among roughly 150,000 clones listed, 88% were seen once. The sequenced sample was peripheral blood, obtained on day 0 of AZD1222 vaccination. The receptors stem from an adult in good health.

The genes are TRBV28 and TRBJ1-4; D not resolved. The V gene lost 5 bases and the J gene lost 5 bases, with 21 bases spanning the gap. Germline CDR1 is MDHEN and CDR2 is SYDVKM. The CDR3 length is 17 residues. The CDR3 region has the DNA TGTGCCAGCAGTCCCGCCCTGAGACCGGTTAAAAATGAAAAACTGTTTTTT. Translating gives CASSPALRPVKNEKLFF.

The V call is TRBV4-2, the J call TRBJ2-3; TRBD2 matches at 10 bases. The CDR3 spans 16 residues. Germline V gene data show CDR1 as LGHNA and CDR2 as YNFKEQ. J gave up 1 base and V 0 bases, and 1 base lay outside the gene matches. CDR3 bases: TGTGCCAGCAGCCAAGATCTAGCGGGAGGCACAGATACGCAGTATTTT. Protein sequence: CASSQDLAGGTDTQYF.

CDR3 in DNA: TGTGCCACCAGCAGAGATAGGGGGACGTTACCTACAAGGGGGAACACTGAAGCTTTCTTT. It codes for CATSRDRGTLPTRGNTEAFF. V usage is TRBV15 and J usage is TRBJ1-1, with D possibly matching TRBD1 (6 bases). Trimming cost V 0 bases and J 1 base, with 24 bases left between them. The CDR3 extends over 20 amino acids. Germline V gene sequence: CDR1 LNHNV, CDR2 YYDKDF (reference sequence).

The chain has TRBV7-2 and TRBJ2-7, with 7 bases matching TRBD1. The CDR3 runs to 15 residues. V trimming: 0 bases; J trimming: 3 bases; junction bases outside the gene matches: 5. Per the germline V gene, CDR1 is SGHTA and CDR2 is FQGNSA. CDR3 residues: CASSLAPGQYYEQYF. The CDR3 DNA is TGTGCCAGCAGCTTAGCCCCGGGACAGTACTACGAGCAGTACTTC.

The CDR3 loop reads CASSLGLAGYFGELFF. In nucleotides, the CDR3 is TGTGCCAGCAGTTTAGGGCTAGCGGGATACTTCGGGGAGCTGTTTTTT. This chain uses TRBV28 with TRBJ2-2; 9 bases are shared with TRBD2. Germline-derived CDR1 and CDR2 are MDHEN and SYDVKM. V shed 2 bases, J shed 7 bases, and the junction held 8 bases outside the gene matches. The CDR3 has 16 residues.

The V call is TRBV18, the J call TRBJ2-1, with TRBD1 matching 10 bases. The germline CDR1 and CDR2 sequences are KGHSH and LQKENI. Trimming at V came to 0 bases and at J to 10 bases, leaving 9 bases not matched to a gene. This CDR3 is built from 16 residues. CDR3 amino acids: CASSPPGTGDRREQFF. CDR3 bases: TGTGCCAGCTCACCACCGGGGACAGGGGATAGACGCGAGCAGTTCTTC.

CDR3 DNA sequence: TGTGCCAGCAGTTGGACTGGGCTTGTTGAAGCTTTCTTT. Translated, it gives CASSWTGLVEAFF. V is TRBV6-5 and J is TRBJ1-1; D is uncertain. This CDR3 has 13 residues. Trimming pared 4 bases from V and 7 bases from J, leaving 13 bases between. Looked up from germline, CDR1 is MNHEY and CDR2 is SVGAGI.

V and J are TRBV3-1 (or the pseudogene TRBV3-2) and TRBJ2-6, with no clear D. V dropped 0 bases and J dropped 2 bases, with 11 bases sitting between them. CDR1 and CDR2 (germline): LGHDT, YNNKEL (reference sequence). The CDR3 runs 17 residues. CDR3 nucleotides: TGTGCCAGCAGCCAAGATGTAGGCGGTACTGGGGCCAACGTCCTGACTTTC. Translating gives CASSQDVGGTGANVLTF.

The chain links TRBV19 to TRBJ1-5, with unresolved D. Trimming took 3 bases from V and 4 from J, leaving 4 bases between them. CDR3 size: 12 residues. The V gene's germline CDR1 is LNHDA and CDR2 SQIVND (reference sequence). CDR3 loop: CASSILNQPQHF. CDR3 bases: TGTGCCAGTAGTATCCTGAATCAGCCCCAGCATTTT. Drawing the rest from reference TRBV19 and TRBJ1-5, the complete variable domain is DGGITQSPKYLFRKEGQNVTLSCEQNLNHDAMYWYRQDPGQGLRLIYYSQIVNDFQKGDIAEGYSVSREKKESFPLTVTSAQKNPTAFYLCASSILNQPQHFGDGTRLSIL.

This sequence joins TRBV7-9 and TRBJ1-1, with 7 bases aligning to TRBD1. The CDR3 is made up of 15 amino acids. Germline CDR1 SEHNR, CDR2 FQNEAQ (reference sequence). With V trimmed by 1 base and J by 5 bases, 7 bases remained unmatched. As DNA, the CDR3 is TGTGCCAGCAGCTTAGGTGAGGGGGCAGCAACTGAAGCTTTCTTT. Its protein is CASSLGEGAATEAFF.

This clone appeared a few times. The chain joins TRBV5-4 to TRBJ1-2; D may be TRBD1 (5 bases). Trimming shortened V by 3 bases and J by 8 bases, and 14 bases separated the two germline ends. Germline lookup yields CDR1 SGHNT and CDR2 YYREEE (reference sequence). This CDR3 has 13 amino acids. The CDR3 nucleotides read TGTGCCAGCAGCTCCCGGGGACCCCTGGGCTACACCTTC. Encoded protein: CASSSRGPLGYTF.

This chain links TRBV10-2 with TRBJ1-2; D not certain. The germline gives CDR1 WSHSY, CDR2 SAAADI. CDR3 size: 13 residues. The V end was cut by 3 bases, the J end by 6 bases, with 11 bases between. CDR3 bases: TGCGCCAGCAGTGAAGTGTTCGTCGATGGCTACACCTTC. It translates to CASSEVFVDGYTF.

This sequence joins TRBV9 and TRBJ2-7; D is undetermined. Germline lookup yields CDR1 SGDLS and CDR2 YYNGEE. V shed 0 bases and J shed 8 bases, with 18 bases lying between them. CDR3 length equals 15 residues. This CDR3 reads CASSVGQLELGKQYF. CDR3 in DNA: TGTGCCAGCAGCGTAGGCCAGCTCGAGCTCGGCAAGCAGTACTTC.

V usage is TRBV21-1 and J usage is TRBJ1-2; TRBD1 is taken as the D call from the table, unchecked against the DNA. TRBV21-1 represents a pseudogene. The length of the CDR3 is 15 residues. The CDR3 coding sequence is TGTGCCAGCAGCAAAGGGGACAATGGAAACTATGGCTACACCTTC. This sequence encodes CASSKGDNGNYGYTF.

The sample holds one count of this clone. The chain recombines TRBV27 with TRBJ1-1; D is perhaps TRBD1 (5 bases). The ends were cut back, 0 bases at V and 9 bases at J, with 14 bases in the middle. The CDR3 is 14 residues long. From germline, CDR1 is MNHEY and CDR2 SMNVEV (reference sequence). CDR3 bases: TGTGCCAGCAGTTTATCGGGGATGGGGGGAAAAGCTTTCTTT. Translated: CASSLSGMGGKAFF.

The V and J genes are TRBV6-6 and TRBJ1-1; 8 bases line up with TRBD1. J gave up 4 bases and V 2 bases, and 6 bases lay outside the gene matches. Germline V gives CDR1 MNHNY, CDR2 SVGAGI (reference sequence). This CDR3 contains 15 residues. The CDR3 region is CASSYASQGATEAFF. The CDR3 bases are TGTGCCAGCAGTTACGCGTCCCAGGGGGCCACTGAAGCTTTCTTT.

CDR3 in DNA: TGTGCCAGCAGTTTACTGCCGGGTAGCCAGCCCCAGCATTTT. Protein sequence: CASSLLPGSQPQHF. The rearrangement links TRBV27 to TRBJ1-5; D ambiguous. V was pared by 2 bases and J by 7 bases, with 12 bases between. Germline CDR1 reads MNHEY; CDR2 reads SMNVEV (reference sequence). The CDR3 runs 14 residues.

The chain uses TRBV28 and TRBJ1-5, with a weak D call TRBD1 (6 bases). The CDR3 spans 16 residues. Trimming cost V 6 bases and J 2 bases, with 17 bases left between them. From germline, CDR1 is MDHEN and CDR2 SYDVKM. CDR3 nucleotides: TGTGCCAGCAGACTCTCCAGGGGAGACGGCAATCAGCCCCAGCATTTT. It encodes CASRLSRGDGNQPQHF.

The chain recombines TRBV5-4 with TRBJ1-4, with D hard to call. Germline values: CDR1 SGHNT, CDR2 YYREEE (reference sequence). The CDR3 runs to 15 residues. Trimming removed 4 bases from V and 3 bases from J, with 13 bases in between. CDR3 sequence (DNA): TGTGCCAGCAGCCCGGCGGGCCGGCCTAATGAAAAACTGTTTTTT. Protein sequence: CASSPAGRPNEKLFF.

The genes are TRBV7-2 and TRBJ1-1; D uncertain. The CDR3 is made up of 12 amino acids. The ends were cut back, 1 base at V and 8 bases at J, with 8 bases in the middle. The germline CDR1 and CDR2 sequences are SGHTA and FQGNSA. CDR3 coding DNA: TGTGCCAGCAGCTTAGATCGGGCGGAAGCTTTCTTT. Encoded protein: CASSLDRAEAFF.

This sequence joins TRBV28 and TRBJ1-2; TRBD1 is a possible D gene (5 bases). The CDR3 consists of 12 residues. Germline CDR1 and CDR2: MDHEN and SYDVKM. Trimming left V 5 bases short and J 8 bases short, with 12 bases between. CDR3 sequence reads: CASSPGEIGYTF. CDR3 coding DNA: TGTGCCAGCAGTCCGGGGGAGATAGGCTACACCTTC.

This chain joins TRBV13 and TRBJ2-7, with 7 bases identical to TRBD1. Germline CDR1 and CDR2: PRHDT and FYEKMQ (reference sequence). CDR3 length: 16 residues. V shed 0 bases and J 0 bases; nucleotides not matched to a gene: 5. CDR3 loop: CASSLGGTASSYEQYF. The CDR3 DNA is TGTGCCAGCAGCTTAGGAGGGACAGCTAGCTCCTACGAGCAGTACTTC. The whole variable domain, remainder taken from reference TRBV13 and TRBJ2-7, is AAGVIQSPRHLIKEKRETATLKCYPIPRHDTVYWYQQGPGQDPQFLISFYEKMQSDKGSIPDRFSAQQFSDYHSELNMSSLELGDSALYFCASSLGGTASSYEQYFGPGTRLTVT.

This rearrangement joins TRBV12-3 or TRBV12-4 to TRBJ1-5; TRBD1 agrees at 8 bases. CDR3 length equals 13 residues. V lost 6 bases and J lost 5; bases outside the gene matches: 3. The CDR3 reads CASRGTGDQPQHF. CDR3 nucleotide sequence: TGTGCCAGCAGAGGGACAGGCGATCAGCCCCAGCATTTT.